This T cell receptor (beta chain) stems from a study of blood T cell repertoires in COVID-19. Study in general: Whether acute or convalescent, the COVID-19 samples came from the United States, Italy and Spain.

V lost 3 bases, J lost 0 bases, and 6 bases lay in between. The CDR3 contains 14 residues. Germline CDR1 and CDR2: MNHEY and SMNVEV (reference sequence). Authors' methods: Estimates of nucleated cell counts were drawn from the amplification of reference gene primers. Here immunoSEQ multiplex PCR was the method, and the copy in TCRdb shows in-frame clones only, minus some. The D gene and trimming were derived from the DNA, and the V and J assignments and clone size from that table. The sample lists under 100,000 clones; over 70% were seen once. The chain employs TRBV27 and TRBJ1-3; D ambiguous. The receptor was derived from an elderly man with active or convalescent COVID-19. Sequenced material: peripheral blood. The DNA for the CDR3 is TGTGCCAGCAGTTTGACACTCTCTGGAAACACCATATATTTT. Protein: CASSLTLSGNTIYF.